The 17 T cell receptor beta chains listed next were all sequenced from one sample in a study of T cell changes during pregnancy in multiple sclerosis. Measured with immunoSEQ multiplex PCR; TCRdb has only the in-frame clones, and not every one. The table records roughly 60,000 clones, around 89% of them present only once. Source: CD4+ T cells from peripheral blood mononuclear cells, taken in the first trimester of pregnancy. The source is a female donor with multiple sclerosis, enrolled in a pregnancy study.

V gene TRBV6-1 combines with J gene TRBJ2-3; D is undetermined. Trimming pared 7 bases from V and 11 bases from J, leaving 7 bases between. CDR1 MNHNS and CDR2 SASEGT come from the germline V gene. This CDR3 spans 9 amino acids. The CDR3, as DNA: TGTGCCAGCACCCCCGGGCAGTATTTT. It specifies CASTPGQYF.

The V gene is TRBV9, the J gene TRBJ2-3, with 7 bases aligning to TRBD2. The germline V gene encodes CDR1 SGDLS and CDR2 YYNGEE. This CDR3 is 15 amino acids long. V shed 0 bases, J shed 4 bases, and the junction held 5 bases outside the gene matches. The CDR3 loop reads CASSVEVAGADTQYF. Written as DNA, the CDR3 is TGTGCCAGCAGCGTAGAGGTGGCGGGGGCAGATACGCAGTATTTT.

The chain has TRBV18 and TRBJ2-6, with a tentative D call TRBD2 (7 bases). CDR1 is KGHSH, CDR2 LQKENI, per germline. V was cut by 1 base and J by 0 bases, with 13 bases left in between. The CDR3 contains 18 residues. The DNA of the CDR3 is TGTGCCAGCTCACCACAAGACCGGGGGGCCTCTGGGGCCAACGTCCTGACTTTC. This codes for CASSPQDRGASGANVLTF.

This chain links TRBV11-2 with TRBJ2-7; 8 bases agree with TRBD1. After removal of 6 bases from V and 0 bases from J, the junction contained 4 bases not matched to a gene. The germline CDR1 and CDR2 sequences are SGHAT and FQNNGV. The CDR3 length is 14 residues. CDR3: CASRTGGSSYEQYF. The CDR3 nucleotides read TGTGCCAGCAGAACAGGGGGGAGCTCCTACGAGCAGTACTTC.

This clone was seen a handful of times. This chain uses TRBV11-3 with TRBJ1-4; D unresolved. Germline values: CDR1 SGHNT, CDR2 YENEEA. CDR3 length equals 16 residues. The V and J ends lost 0 bases and 3 bases respectively, with 11 bases between them. The CDR3 spells CASSLERGNPNEKLFF. DNA of the CDR3: TGTGCCAGCAGCTTAGAGCGGGGAAATCCTAATGAAAAACTGTTTTTT.

In its sample, this clone was seen once. For the CDR3, the DNA is TGTGCCAGCAGCTTAGCTCGTATGTATGGGACAAGCTTTCCCTACGAGCAGTACTTC. This sequence encodes CASSLARMYGTSFPYEQYF. This chain joins TRBV11-3 and TRBJ2-7; TRBD1 is a possible D gene (6 bases). This CDR3 spans 19 amino acids. The ends were cut back, 1 base at V and 2 bases at J, with 24 bases in the middle. Germline V gives CDR1 SGHNT, CDR2 YENEEA.

The genes are TRBV27 and TRBJ2-1; no reliable D call. The ends were cut back, 6 bases at V and 6 bases at J, with 12 bases in the middle. Germline CDR1 MNHEY, CDR2 SMNVEV (reference sequence). CDR3 size: 13 residues. CDR3 coding DNA: TGTGCCAGCAGCCGCCACGGTGGCAATGAGCAGTTCTTC. This encodes CASSRHGGNEQFF.

This clone turned up a few times. The rearrangement uses TRBV7-8 and TRBJ2-5, with 7 bases fitting TRBD2. The trim removed 1 base at V and 3 bases at J, leaving 5 bases unmatched. Germline assignment: CDR1 SGHVS and CDR2 FQNEAQ. CDR3 length: 15 amino acids. For the CDR3, the DNA is TGTGCCAGCAGCTTAGAAATACTAGCGAAAGAGACCCAGTACTTC. Translated: CASSLEILAKETQYF.

This chain links TRBV19 with TRBJ1-6; D unresolved. Trimming left V 6 bases short and J 3 bases short, with 6 bases between. The CDR3 is 13 amino acids. Germline CDR1 LNHDA, CDR2 SQIVND (reference sequence). The DNA for the CDR3 is TGTGCCAGTAGAGGAGTCTATAATTCACCCCTCCACTTT. Translated: CASRGVYNSPLHF.

The chain joins TRBV30 to TRBJ1-1; no clear D gene. V dropped 2 bases and J dropped 3 bases, with 16 bases sitting between them. CDR3 length equals 15 residues. CDR1 and CDR2 from the germline V gene are GTSNPN and SVGIG (reference sequence). CDR3 coding DNA: TGTGCCTGGAGTCAAGACCGCCTCGGGTACACTGAAGCTTTCTTT. It encodes CAWSQDRLGYTEAFF.

The CDR3 loop is CASSPHTATTYEQYF. The CDR3, as DNA: TGTGCCAGCAGTCCCCATACCGCAACTACCTACGAGCAGTACTTC. The rearrangement joins TRBV28 to TRBJ2-7, with D uncertain. The germline V gene has CDR1 MDHEN and CDR2 SYDVKM. V was cut by 5 bases and J by 2 bases, with 16 bases left in between. The CDR3 consists of 15 residues.

CDR3 residues: CASSPRLAGGSDTQYF. CDR3 sequence (DNA): TGTGCCAGCAGCCCCCGGTTAGCGGGGGGTTCAGATACGCAGTATTTT. V gene TRBV5-4 combines with J gene TRBJ2-3, with 10 bases lining up with TRBD2. This CDR3 contains 16 residues. In germline, CDR1 is SGHNT, CDR2 YYREEE (reference sequence). V gave up 4 bases and J gave up 4 bases; unmatched junction bases: 9. Full variable domain (outside the CDR3, taken from reference TRBV5-4 and TRBJ2-3): ETGVTQSPTHLIKTRGQQVTLRCSSQSGHNTVSWYQQALGQGPQFIFQYYREEENGRGNFPPRFSGLQFPNYSSELNVNALELDDSALYLCASSPRLAGGSDTQYFGPGTRLTVL.

This chain links TRBV27 with TRBJ2-1; D unclear. This CDR3 is 16 amino acids long. Trimming removed 1 base from V and 0 bases from J, with 10 bases in between. Germline lookup yields CDR1 MNHEY and CDR2 SMNVEV (reference sequence). Here the CDR3 reads CASSLFSGSSYNEQFF. DNA of the CDR3: TGTGCCAGCAGTTTATTTTCGGGTAGCTCCTACAATGAGCAGTTCTTC.

This chain connects TRBV27 to TRBJ1-3; possibly TRBD1 for D (5 bases). Germline CDR1 and CDR2: MNHEY and SMNVEV (reference sequence). CDR3 length: 12 residues. The V gene lost 6 bases and the J gene lost 2 bases, with 5 bases spanning the gap. The CDR3 coding sequence is TGTGCCAGCAGGGGGCCTGGAAACACCATATATTTT. It specifies CASRGPGNTIYF.

This chain links TRBV5-1 with TRBJ1-5, with a possible D match to TRBD1 (5 bases). V dropped 0 bases and J dropped 2 bases, with 6 bases sitting between them. This CDR3 comprises 14 residues. CDR1 is SGHRS and CDR2 is YFSETQ in the germline V gene. CDR3 amino acids: CASSLEGGNQPQHF. In DNA form, the CDR3 reads TGCGCCAGCAGCTTGGAAGGGGGCAATCAGCCCCAGCATTTT.

This clone was picked up one time. The chain has TRBV4-1 and TRBJ2-4, with a weak D call TRBD1 (6 bases). The CDR3 runs 16 residues. The ends were cut back, 3 bases at V and 1 base at J, with 13 bases in the middle. Germline V gives CDR1 MGHRA, CDR2 YSYEKL. The CDR3 DNA reads as TGCGCCAGCAGCCAGACGATCGACAGGGCCAAAAACATTCAGTACTTC. As protein: CASSQTIDRAKNIQYF.

This chain links TRBV11-2 with TRBJ2-3; TRBD2 is a possible D gene (6 bases). The V gene's germline CDR1 is SGHAT and CDR2 FQNNGV. Trimming took off 1 base at V and 6 bases at J, with 11 bases between the two ends. The CDR3 consists of 14 residues. The CDR3 region is CASSLVAGPDTQYF. The CDR3 nucleotides read TGTGCCAGCAGCTTAGTCGCGGGACCGGATACGCAGTATTTT.